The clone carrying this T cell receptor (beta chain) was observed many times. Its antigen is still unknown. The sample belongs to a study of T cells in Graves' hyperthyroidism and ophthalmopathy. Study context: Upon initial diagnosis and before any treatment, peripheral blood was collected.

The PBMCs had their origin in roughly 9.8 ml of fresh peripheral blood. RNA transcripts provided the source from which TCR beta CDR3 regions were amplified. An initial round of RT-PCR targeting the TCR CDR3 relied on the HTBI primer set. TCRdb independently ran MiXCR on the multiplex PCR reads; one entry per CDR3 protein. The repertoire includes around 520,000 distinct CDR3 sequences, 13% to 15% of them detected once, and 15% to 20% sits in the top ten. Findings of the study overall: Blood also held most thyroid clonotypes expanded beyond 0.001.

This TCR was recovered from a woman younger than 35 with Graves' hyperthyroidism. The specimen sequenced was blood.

CDR3: CASRSGGNEQFF. The CDR3 DNA follows: TGTGCCAGCAGGAGCGGGGGGAATGAGCAGTTCTTC. The chain joins TRBV12-3 or TRBV12-4 to TRBJ2-1, with TRBD2 matching over 9 bases. V was pared by 6 bases and J by 7 bases, with 1 base of the junction left unmatched. The CDR3 is made up of 12 amino acids.